This TCR beta chain appears in the sequencing data of a study of early T cells in non-severe SARS-CoV-2 infection. Study information: Sequenced bulk RNA came from whole blood that was unsorted, and chains were unpaired.

This CDR3 spans 16 amino acids. The junction had 3 bases not matched to a gene; V was cut back by 0 bases and J by 6 bases. Germline values: CDR1 WSHSY, CDR2 SAAADI. This clonotype was picked up a small number of times. Its antigen is not known. Study-wide findings and caveats: VDJdb-based matching was biased toward anti-spike CD8 responses and missed private and CD4 specificities.

Individual cDNA molecules were tagged with unique molecular identifiers. TCRdb called the 5' RACE reads again in MiXCR, with one record for every CDR3 protein. The data show fewer than 85,000 distinct CDR3 sequences, with 11% seen just once and around 12% held by the top ten. This specimen was whole blood, taken at baseline. The chain links TRBV10-2 to TRBJ2-3; 13 positions agree with TRBD2. This clonotype was sampled from an adult who was a healthcare worker with PCR-confirmed SARS-CoV-2 infection or an uninfected control (not recorded which). The chain's CDR3 is CASSESLAGGPDTQYF. DNA for the CDR3: TGCGCCAGCAGTGAGTCACTAGCGGGGGGGCCGGATACGCAGTATTTT.